This T cell receptor (beta chain) was captured in a study of T cell changes during pregnancy in multiple sclerosis. Clones were read by immunoSEQ multiplex PCR, and TCRdb kept only the in-frame ones, dropping some. This sample has roughly 52,000 clones, with under 95% found just once. V trimming: 4 bases; J trimming: 4 bases; junction bases outside the gene matches: 8. The CDR3 is 15 amino acids. Germline loops: CDR1 SGHTA, CDR2 FQGNSA. Sequencing was performed on CD8+ T cells from peripheral blood mononuclear cells, taken before pregnancy. The receptor's source is a female donor with multiple sclerosis, enrolled in a pregnancy study. V gene TRBV7-2 combines with J gene TRBJ2-5; the match to TRBD2 covers 8 bases. DNA of the CDR3: TGTGCCAGCAGCTCCCCAAACGGGAGGGGAGAGACCCAGTACTTC. Its translation: CASSSPNGRGETQYF.